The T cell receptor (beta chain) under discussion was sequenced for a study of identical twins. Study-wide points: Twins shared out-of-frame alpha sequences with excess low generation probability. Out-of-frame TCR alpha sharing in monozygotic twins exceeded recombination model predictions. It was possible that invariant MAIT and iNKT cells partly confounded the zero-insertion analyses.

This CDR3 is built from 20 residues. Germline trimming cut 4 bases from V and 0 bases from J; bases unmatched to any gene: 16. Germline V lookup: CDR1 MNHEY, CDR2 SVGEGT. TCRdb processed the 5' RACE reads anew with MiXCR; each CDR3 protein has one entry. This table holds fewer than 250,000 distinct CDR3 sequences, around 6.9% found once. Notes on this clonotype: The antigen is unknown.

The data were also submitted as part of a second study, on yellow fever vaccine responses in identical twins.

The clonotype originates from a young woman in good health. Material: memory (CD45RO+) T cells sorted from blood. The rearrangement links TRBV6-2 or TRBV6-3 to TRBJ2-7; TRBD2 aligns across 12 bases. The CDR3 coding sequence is TGTGCCAGCAGTTCCATACGACTAGCGGGAGATAGAGCAATCTCCTACGAGCAGTACTTC. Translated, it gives CASSSIRLAGDRAISYEQYF.